A selection of T cell receptor beta chains follows, all from one sample in a study of cytomegalovirus exposure and HLA in healthy donors. Only in-frame clones appear in the TCRdb table, and some are missing; sequencing was by immunoSEQ multiplex PCR. In the table there are approximately 120,000 clones, about three quarters of which are singletons. The sequenced sample consisted of PBMCs. The source is a female donor in good health and CMV-seronegative. Both conserved end residues are part of each CDR3. D genes are given only for firm matches. Clone size is given for some rows only: seen once, a few or many times, or a class if the clone is expanded.

J gene | V gene | D gene | clone size | CDR3 DNA | CDR3 protein
TRBJ2-5 | TRBV5-4 | TRBD1 | - | TGTGCCAGCAGCCCGAAGCAGGGGGCGCGGGAGACCCAGTACTTC | CASSPKQGARETQYF
TRBJ1-1 | TRBV5-4 | - | - | TGTGCCAGCAGCTTGGTGAGTGGCACTGAAGCTTTCTTT | CASSLVSGTEAFF
TRBJ1-5 | TRBV29-1 | TRBD1 | - | TGCAGCGTCGGGACAGGGGTCGCAAATCAGCCCCAGCATTTT | CSVGTGVANQPQHF
TRBJ2-1 | TRBV7-9 | - | - | TGTGCCAGCAGCTGGAGCGAAGCATCCTTCAATGAGCAGTTCTTC | CASSWSEASFNEQFF
TRBJ2-4 | TRBV11-2 | - | - | TGTGCCAGCAGCTCGAGGAAAGCCAAAAACATTCAGTACTTC | CASSSRKAKNIQYF
TRBJ1-3 | TRBV9 | - | - | TGTGCCAGCAGGCGTGGAAACACCATATATTTT | CASRRGNTIYF
TRBJ1-1 | TRBV7-9 | - | - | TGTGCCAGCAGCTCAACAACAGGGAGGGCGGCTGAAGCTTTCTTT | CASSSTTGRAAEAFF
TRBJ2-7 | TRBV7-9 | - | - | TGTGCCAGCAGCTTAGCCATCTACGAGCAGTACTTC | CASSLAIYEQYF
TRBJ1-2 | TRBV2 | TRBD1 | - | TGTGCCAGCAGTGAAGCGGGGAGGACAGGGAATTATGGCTACACCTTC | CASSEAGRTGNYGYTF
TRBJ2-7 | TRBV5-4 | - | - | TGTGCCAGCAGCTTGGTTGGAGGTGAGGAGTACTTC | CASSLVGGEEYF
TRBJ2-5 | TRBV30 | TRBD2 | - | TGTGCCTGTATTGGCGGGGGACTAGCGGGGGGCCCGAAAGAGACCCAGTACTTC | CACIGGGLAGGPKETQYF
TRBJ2-5 | TRBV10-2 | TRBD1 | - | TGCGCCAGCAGTGGCCGGGACAGGGCACAGGAGACCCAGTACTTC | CASSGRDRAQETQYF
TRBJ1-2 | TRBV9 | - | - | TGTGCCAGCGCCCATTTTGAGGGAGTAGGCTACACCTTC | CASAHFEGVGYTF
TRBJ2-7 | TRBV27 | - | once | TGTGCCAGCAGTTTAAGGGGCAGCTACGAGCAGTACTTC | CASSLRGSYEQYF
TRBJ2-1 | TRBV21-1 | - | - | TGTGCCAGCAGCAAAGTGGAGGGGCGTCGTTTGAATGAGCAGTTCTTC | CASSKVEGRRLNEQFF
TRBJ2-3 | TRBV30 | TRBD2 | - | TGTGCCTGGAGTGTGCTAGCGGGGGGCCCAGATACGCAGTATTTT | CAWSVLAGGPDTQYF
TRBJ2-7 | TRBV10-2 | - | - | TGCGCCACCCAGGAGTTTGTTCAGGGGACGCAGTACTTC | CATQEFVQGTQYF
TRBJ2-1 | TRBV5-1 | TRBD2 | - | TGCGCCAGCAGCCTTAATGGGGGGGGGTTAAATGAGCAGTTCTTC | CASSLNGGGLNEQFF
TRBJ2-7 | TRBV5-1 | - | once | TGCGCCAGCAGATCAGGGCCTCGTTACGAGCAGTACTTC | CASRSGPRYEQYF
TRBJ1-3 | TRBV27 | TRBD1 | once | TGTGCCAGCAGTCCCCGCAGGGGGCCCGGAAACACCATATATTTT | CASSPRRGPGNTIYF
TRBJ1-5 | TRBV18 | TRBD1 | - | TGTGCCAGCTCACCGAGGACAGGGGCGGATCAGCCCCAGCATTTT | CASSPRTGADQPQHF
TRBJ1-2 | TRBV4-3 | - | - | TGCGCCAGCAGCCATCCCGGGACTAACGGCTACACCTTC | CASSHPGTNGYTF
TRBJ2-5 | TRBV5-1 | TRBD2 | - | TGCGCCAGCAGCTTACTCCTAGCGGGGGGCGTAGAGACCCAGTACTTC | CASSLLLAGGVETQYF
TRBJ2-5 | TRBV7-9 | TRBD2 | - | TGTGCCAGCAGCTACCTCGGGACTAGCGGCCAAGAGACCCAGTACTTC | CASSYLGTSGQETQYF
TRBJ2-5 | TRBV5-1 | TRBD2 | - | TGCGCCAGCAGCTTGGCTCTAGCGGGGAGTCCCCAAGAGACCCAGTACTTC | CASSLALAGSPQETQYF
TRBJ1-2 | TRBV6-5 | - | - | TGTGCCAGCAGTTACTTACGGGTCCAGGGCTACACCTTC | CASSYLRVQGYTF